The 27 T cell receptor beta chains below all came from one sample that was sequenced in a study of blood T cell repertoires in COVID-19. Clones were read by immunoSEQ multiplex PCR, and TCRdb kept only the in-frame ones, dropping some. Counted here are approximately 58,000 clones, more than 75% occurring once; the ten biggest clones make up approximately 4.5%. The sequencing sample was made of peripheral blood. These receptor sequences come from a man aged 40-49 years with active COVID-19.

This clone was counted a single time. The V and J genes are TRBV30 and TRBJ1-4, with D maybe TRBD1 (6 bases). The CDR3 covers 16 residues. Germline V gene lookup returns CDR1 GTSNPN and CDR2 SVGIG (reference sequence). V was clipped by 4 bases and J by 5 bases, with 20 bases between them. The CDR3 bases are TGTGCCTGGATTCCCCCCACCAGGGGTAGAAATGAAAAACTGTTTTTT. Amino acids: CAWIPPTRGRNEKLFF.

The gene calls are TRBV19 and TRBJ1-1; D is possibly TRBD1 (6 bases). The germline V and J ends were trimmed by 8 bases and 5 bases, with 18 bases remaining between them. CDR3 length: 14 amino acids. Germline CDR1 is LNHDA and CDR2 is SQIVND (reference sequence). This CDR3 reads CASSYREGATEAFF. CDR3 bases: TGTGCCAGTTCTTACAGGGAAGGGGCGACTGAAGCTTTCTTT.

The chain couples TRBV6-5 to TRBJ2-7, with D perhaps TRBD2 (5 bases). V lost 5 bases and J lost 6, with 14 bases in between. The CDR3 has 13 residues. Looked up from germline, CDR1 is MNHEY and CDR2 is SVGAGI. This CDR3 is CASSPSGVFEQYF. The CDR3 coding sequence is TGTGCCAGCAGTCCCTCCGGGGTATTCGAGCAGTACTTC.

The chain is built from TRBV15 and TRBJ1-6; 12 nucleotides align to TRBD1. CDR3 length equals 15 residues. V shed 5 bases and J 11 bases; nucleotides not matched to a gene: 7. From germline, CDR1 is LNHNV and CDR2 YYDKDF (reference sequence). In DNA, the CDR3 is TGTGCCACCAGCGGCCGGGACAGGGGGCGCGCACCCCTCCACTTT. Translation gives CATSGRDRGRAPLHF.

This rearrangement joins TRBV9 to TRBJ1-1; D ambiguous. Germline V gene lookup returns CDR1 SGDLS and CDR2 YYNGEE. The germline V and J ends were trimmed by 3 bases and 4 bases, with 13 bases remaining between them. This CDR3 region has 14 residues. The CDR3 here is CASSDPSGGTEAFF. The CDR3 bases are TGTGCCAGCAGCGACCCGTCGGGAGGCACTGAAGCTTTCTTT.

This chain links TRBV6-2 or TRBV6-3 with TRBJ2-7; 13 bases line up with TRBD2. There are 18 residues in the CDR3. Germline CDR1 and CDR2: MNHEY and SVGEGT. Trimming took 3 bases from V and 7 from J; bases not matched to a gene: 15. The CDR3 bases are TGTGCCAGCAGTTATACTAGCGGGAGGGCCCTCGGCGCTCAGGAGCAGTACTTC. It is translated as CASSYTSGRALGAQEQYF.

This clone was recorded at least ten times. The chain links TRBV12-5 to TRBJ1-1, with D perhaps TRBD1 (6 bases). The V end lost 1 base, the J end lost 8 bases, and 11 bases lay between the germline ends. The germline V gene has CDR1 LGHNT and CDR2 FRNRAP. The CDR3 loop spans 13 amino acids. For the CDR3, the DNA is TGTGCTAGTGGTTTGGGAGACAGGTCCGAAGCTTTCTTT. Its translation: CASGLGDRSEAFF.

The J gene is TRBJ2-1, the V gene TRBV15, with a weak D call TRBD1 (6 bases). Germline V CDR1 and CDR2: LNHNV, YYDKDF (reference sequence). V was pared by 0 bases and J by 9 bases, with 9 bases between. This CDR3 contains 13 residues. The CDR3 region has the DNA TGTGCCACCAGCAGAGATTTGGGGGCTGAGCAGTTCTTC. Translating it yields CATSRDLGAEQFF.

The chain links TRBV19 to TRBJ2-7; tentatively, D is TRBD2 (5 bases). The germline gives CDR1 LNHDA, CDR2 SQIVND (reference sequence). The germline V and J ends were trimmed by 5 bases and 2 bases, with 13 bases remaining between them. The CDR3 is 14 residues long. Here the CDR3 reads CASSSAGPTYEQYF. CDR3 nucleotide sequence: TGTGCCAGTAGTTCCGCGGGCCCTACCTACGAGCAGTACTTC.

The chain is built from TRBV28 and TRBJ1-4, with 10 positions matching TRBD1. The trim removed 3 bases at V and 4 bases at J, leaving 2 bases unmatched. This CDR3 contains 15 residues. Germline-derived CDR1 and CDR2 are MDHEN and SYDVKM. The CDR3 spells CASSFRDRGNEKLFF. In DNA, the CDR3 is TGTGCCAGCAGTTTCCGGGACAGGGGTAATGAAAAACTGTTTTTT.

This clone was seen once. The chain is built from TRBV5-6 and TRBJ1-1, with 7 positions matching TRBD1. CDR1 SGHDT and CDR2 YYEEEE come from the germline V gene. This CDR3 is 19 amino acids long. The ends lost 3 bases at V and 0 bases at J; junction bases unmatched: 17. In DNA, the CDR3 is TGTGCCAGCAGCTCTACTACAGGGGCCCTCCCGGACATGAACACTGAAGCTTTCTTT. It translates to CASSSTTGALPDMNTEAFF.

The chain recombines TRBV27 with TRBJ1-1, with D possibly TRBD1 on 5 matching bases. The CDR3 runs to 13 residues. Between the trimmed V and J ends, which lost 3 bases and 5 bases, there was a span of 10 bases. Germline assignment: CDR1 MNHEY and CDR2 SMNVEV (reference sequence). The DNA for the CDR3 is TGTGCCAGCAGTTTGGGGGGATGGACTGAAGCTTTCTTT. Translating it yields CASSLGGWTEAFF.

The rearrangement links TRBV27 to TRBJ2-7, with D hard to call. The germline gives CDR1 MNHEY, CDR2 SMNVEV (reference sequence). The CDR3 is 11 residues long. The ends were cut back, 4 bases at V and 6 bases at J, with 7 bases in the middle. CDR3 DNA: TGTGCCAGCAGTTACTTCGGCGAGCAGTACTTC. It encodes CASSYFGEQYF.

The chain couples TRBV7-3 to TRBJ2-1; D may be TRBD1 (5 bases). V lost 4 bases, J lost 5 bases, and 15 bases lay in between. The germline V gene has CDR1 SGHTA and CDR2 FQGTGA. CDR3 length equals 15 residues. The CDR3: CASSWGQGVHNEQFF. The CDR3 DNA sequence: TGTGCCAGCAGCTGGGGCCAAGGGGTTCACAATGAGCAGTTCTTC.

The gene calls are TRBV4-1 and TRBJ1-6; the D gene is possibly TRBD1 (5 bases). Germline loops: CDR1 MGHRA, CDR2 YSYEKL. V lost 0 bases and J 0 bases, leaving 12 bases between the germline ends. The CDR3 is 18 residues long. Written as DNA, the CDR3 is TGCGCCAGCAGCCAAGAACAGGACGGGAGCTCCTATAATTCACCCCTCCACTTT. Residues: CASSQEQDGSSYNSPLHF.

This chain's CDR3 is CASSEGLLGQGYEQYF. The CDR3 bases are TGTGCCAGCAGTGAAGGCTTGTTGGGACAGGGCTACGAGCAGTACTTC. This chain joins TRBV6-1 and TRBJ2-7, with TRBD1 identical over 9 bases. Germline CDR1 MNHNS, CDR2 SASEGT. Trimming at V came to 1 base and at J to 3 bases, leaving 7 bases not matched to a gene. This CDR3 contains 16 residues.

This clone is labeled medium-sized (0.01 to 0.1%). The chain combines TRBV5-1 with TRBJ2-7, with TRBD1 identical over 7 bases. Germline V gene data show CDR1 as SGHRS and CDR2 as YFSETQ. After removal of 5 bases from V and 2 bases from J, the junction contained 10 bases not matched to a gene. This CDR3 contains 15 residues. In DNA, the CDR3 is TGCGCCAGCAGACTTACAGGGGCCCGTCCCTACGAGCAGTACTTC. Protein product: CASRLTGARPYEQYF.

The gene calls are TRBV5-1 and TRBJ1-3; TRBD1 matches at 7 bases. The CDR3 totals 14 residues. The J segment lost 4 bases and the V segment lost 4 bases, leaving 5 bases of the junction unmatched. Germline CDR1 SGHRS, CDR2 YFSETQ. In DNA form, the CDR3 reads TGCGCCAGCAGCCCACAGGGGTCCGGAAACACCATATATTTT. This codes for CASSPQGSGNTIYF.

This sequence joins TRBV9 and TRBJ2-1; D is possibly TRBD2 (5 bases). Trimming pared 3 bases from V and 6 bases from J, leaving 16 bases between. CDR3 length: 15 amino acids. Per the germline V gene, CDR1 is SGDLS and CDR2 is YYNGEE. CDR3 amino acids: CASSASDSTGNEQFF. In DNA, the CDR3 is TGTGCCAGCAGCGCGTCGGACTCGACCGGCAATGAGCAGTTCTTC.

This chain joins TRBV15 and TRBJ2-5, with D tentatively TRBD1 (6 bases). The end of the DNA is better explained by TRBJ2-7, so the J call may be wrong. The CDR3 contains 14 residues. CDR1 is LNHNV, CDR2 YYDKDF, per germline (reference sequence). In DNA form, the CDR3 reads TGTGCCACTCAATATCTGACAGGACCCTACGAGCAGTACTTC. This sequence encodes CATQYLTGPYEQYF.

This chain links TRBV28 with TRBJ1-6; 12 nucleotides match TRBD1. V lost 3 bases and J lost 7; bases outside the gene matches: 7. The CDR3 consists of 17 residues. The germline gives CDR1 MDHEN, CDR2 SYDVKM. CDR3 DNA: TGTGCCAGCAGTTTGCTTTCGGGACAGGGGGCGAATTCACCCCTCCACTTT. Translated, it gives CASSLLSGQGANSPLHF.

The genes are TRBV15 and TRBJ1-4, with no clear D. With 6 bases removed from V and 3 bases from J, the gap between germline ends came to 14 bases. CDR3 size: 15 residues. CDR1 is LNHNV, CDR2 YYDKDF, per germline (reference sequence). This CDR3 reads CATRRSRDPNEKLFF. CDR3 nucleotide sequence: TGTGCCACCAGAAGGTCGAGGGATCCTAATGAAAAACTGTTTTTT.

This sequence joins TRBV5-1 and TRBJ1-2; weak D call: TRBD1 (5 bases). CDR1 and CDR2 (germline): SGHRS, YFSETQ. V lost 0 bases and J 2 bases, leaving 17 bases between the germline ends. This CDR3 has 17 amino acids. In nucleotides, the CDR3 is TGCGCCAGCAGCTTGGGACCCACTACCCAGGGAAACTATGGCTACACCTTC. This translates into CASSLGPTTQGNYGYTF.

This chain connects TRBV4-2 to TRBJ1-1; D gene uncertain. Trimming pared 0 bases from V and 3 bases from J, leaving 8 bases between. Germline-derived CDR1 and CDR2 are LGHNA and YNFKEQ. The CDR3 length is 14 residues. The CDR3 nucleotides read TGTGCCAGCAGCCAAGATGGGCAGTACACTGAAGCTTTCTTT. Amino acids: CASSQDGQYTEAFF.

The gene calls are TRBV7-3 and TRBJ2-1; 11 bases line up with TRBD1. The V segment lost 5 bases and the J segment 7 bases; nucleotides outside the gene matches: 4. Germline V gene sequence: CDR1 SGHTA, CDR2 FQGTGA. The CDR3 loop spans 14 amino acids. CDR3 amino acids: CASSPGTGGNEQFF. Written as DNA, the CDR3 is TGTGCCAGCAGCCCCGGGACAGGGGGTAATGAGCAGTTCTTC.

The chain is built from TRBV6-6 and TRBJ1-5, with no clear D. The V gene lost 4 bases and the J gene lost 6 bases, with 7 bases spanning the gap. The length of the CDR3 is 12 residues. Germline V gene sequence: CDR1 MNHNY, CDR2 SVGAGI (reference sequence). CDR3 protein: CASSSFGQPQHF. In nucleotides, the CDR3 is TGTGCCAGCAGTTCCTTCGGTCAGCCCCAGCATTTT.

The chain combines TRBV5-3 with TRBJ1-1; TRBD1 aligns across 8 bases. TRBV5-3 falls under the ORF class, with uncertain function. The CDR3 extends over 15 amino acids. V shed 0 bases, J shed 2 bases, and the junction held 3 bases outside the gene matches. The CDR3 sequence is CARSLEQGANTEAFF. The CDR3 DNA reads as TGTGCCAGAAGCTTGGAGCAGGGGGCTAACACTGAAGCTTTCTTT.